Listed below are T cell receptor beta chains from one sample, sequenced in a study of cytomegalovirus exposure and HLA in healthy donors. Clones were read by immunoSEQ multiplex PCR, and TCRdb kept only the in-frame ones, dropping some. The sample table includes around 50,000 clones. Sequenced input: PBMCs. These receptors originate from a woman between 50 and 59 years old in good health and CMV-seropositive. CDR3s include the opening cysteine and the closing phenylalanine or tryptophan.

V gene: TRBV27; CDR3 protein: CASSFRVGSSYGYTF
V gene: TRBV29-1; CDR3 protein: CSGLGTRSSYNEQFF
V gene: TRBV7-9; CDR3 protein: CASSPSGPFQETQYF
V gene: TRBV5-4; CDR3 protein: CASSLGGMNMNTEAFF
V gene: TRBV19; CDR3 protein: CASSQTPGLVAGELFF
V gene: TRBV30; CDR3 protein: CAWSDRDRGADTQYF
V gene: TRBV5-1; CDR3 protein: CASSFGQAGQPQHF
V gene: TRBV15; CDR3 protein: CATSTGQVLTADTQYF
V gene: TRBV2; CDR3 protein: CASSGQGMGTGELFF
V gene: TRBV6-6; CDR3 protein: CASSLGTGGNEKLFF